These T cell receptor beta chains were read from a single sample in a study of OX40 agonist ivuxolimab in advanced cancers. Sequencing was performed with immunoSEQ multiplex PCR; in TCRdb, only in-frame clones are kept and a portion is missing. The sample records about 52,000 clones, about 93% being singletons. This material consisted of CD4+ or CD8+ T cells sorted from blood, taken in a trial of the OX40 agonist ivuxolimab. These receptors all stem from an adult with an advanced solid tumor such as melanoma, head and neck, liver or kidney cancer. The CDR3 runs from the conserved cysteine through the conserved F or W. A D gene is named only where the DNA matches it firmly. Clone size is given for some rows only: seen once, a few or many times, or a class if the clone is expanded.

CDR3 DNA	CDR3 protein	V gene	J gene	clone size	D gene
TGTGCCAGCAGCTCTAACCTTAACTATGGCTACACCTTC	CASSSNLNYGYTF	TRBV5-6	TRBJ1-2	.	.
TGTGCCAGTAGTTGGGTGGTTGGGGCCCGCCACAATGAGCAGTTCTTC	CASSWVVGARHNEQFF	TRBV19	TRBJ2-1	.	.
TGTGCCAGCAGCCAGGGGACGGCTGGCTACGAGCAGTACTTC	CASSQGTAGYEQYF	TRBV7-6	TRBJ2-7	.	.
TGTGCCAGCAGCCCAAGCTCCCGCCATCAGCCCCAGCATTTT	CASSPSSRHQPQHF	TRBV6-7	TRBJ1-5	.	.
TGTGCCAGCAGTCGTTTAGCGGGGGGCACAGATACGCAGTATTTT	CASSRLAGGTDTQYF	TRBV21-1	TRBJ2-3	.	.
TGTGCCAGCAGCGGAACAGGGGACTCCTACAATGAGCAGTTCTTC	CASSGTGDSYNEQFF	TRBV9	TRBJ2-1	once	TRBD1
TGTGCCATCAATAGCCCGGGGATCCGCTACTACGAGCAGTACTTC	CAINSPGIRYYEQYF	TRBV28	TRBJ2-7	.	.
TGTGCCATCAGTGACCTGGCAGACCAAGAGACCCAGTACTTC	CAISDLADQETQYF	TRBV10-3	TRBJ2-5	.	.
TGTGCCAGCAGAGGGGGGGACAGTCCCTGGGGTGAGCAGTTCTTC	CASRGGDSPWGEQFF	TRBV6-5	TRBJ2-1	.	.
TGTGCCTGGACTAGCGGGATGAGCACAGATACGCAGTATTTT	CAWTSGMSTDTQYF	TRBV30	TRBJ2-3	.	TRBD2
TGCGCCAGCAGGTGGGGCGGGACCGCGAACACCGGGGAGCTGTTTTTT	CASRWGGTANTGELFF	TRBV23-1	TRBJ2-2	.	.
TGTGCCACCAGCAGAGAGCTCAATGAGCAGTTCTTC	CATSRELNEQFF	TRBV15	TRBJ2-1	.	.
TGTGCCAGCAGTTATAGCAGGGGAGGATCCTACGAGCAGTACTTC	CASSYSRGGSYEQYF	TRBV6-5	TRBJ2-7	once	.
TGCAGTGTGATTTTGGAGAATGAGCAGTTCTTC	CSVILENEQFF	TRBV20-1	TRBJ2-1	.	.
TGTGCCTGGAGTGTGGGGAACGAGCAGTACTTC	CAWSVGNEQYF	TRBV30	TRBJ2-7	.	.
TGTGCCAGCAGCCAAGAGTCGTCCGGAGCGCAGTACTTC	CASSQESSGAQYF	TRBV4-2	TRBJ2-7	.	.
TGTGCCAGCAGTTTTCCATATAGCGGGGGCGATCGACTCTACGAGCAGTACTTC	CASSFPYSGGDRLYEQYF	TRBV28	TRBJ2-7	.	TRBD2
TGTGCCAGCAGCCCAGAAGGGACATCATCCTACGAGCAGTACTTC	CASSPEGTSSYEQYF	TRBV9	TRBJ2-7	.	.
TGTGCCAGCAGTGAAGCGGGATGGAGCGCTGAAGCTTTCTTT	CASSEAGWSAEAFF	TRBV2	TRBJ1-1	.	.
TGTGCCAGCAGTTGGGGTGTGAGCTCCTACGAGCAGTACTTC	CASSWGVSSYEQYF	TRBV2	TRBJ2-7	.	.
TGTGCCAGCAGTTTATCGCCGTCTCTAGCTGAGCAGTACTTC	CASSLSPSLAEQYF	TRBV27	TRBJ2-7	.	.
TGTGCCAGCAAGCTCGGCGGGAGTGACGAGACCCAGTACTTC	CASKLGGSDETQYF	TRBV27	TRBJ2-5	.	TRBD2
TGCGCCAGCAGCCTAATAGCGGGAGGGCCGACCTACGAGCAGTACTTC	CASSLIAGGPTYEQYF	TRBV4-3	TRBJ2-7	.	TRBD2
TGTGCCAGCAGTCCCTCCTGGCTAGGACAAGAGACCCAGTACTTC	CASSPSWLGQETQYF	TRBV27	TRBJ2-5	.	.
TGTGCCAGCACCTTGGGACTAGCGACCTACGAGCAGTACTTC	CASTLGLATYEQYF	TRBV7-2	TRBJ2-7	.	TRBD2
TGTGCCAGCAGTTTACCGGGGCTCAATCAGCCCCAGCATTTT	CASSLPGLNQPQHF	TRBV28	TRBJ1-5	.	.
TGTGCCAGCAGCTCAGACACCGGGGAGCTGTTTTTT	CASSSDTGELFF	TRBV7-8	TRBJ2-2	.	.
TGTGCCAGCAGTTTATTAGCTAGCGGGAACCGGGACATTCAGTACTTC	CASSLLASGNRDIQYF	TRBV27	TRBJ2-4	.	TRBD2
TGTGCCACCAGCAGAGTCCCTAGCGGGAGCGAGCAGTACTTC	CATSRVPSGSEQYF	TRBV15	TRBJ2-7	.	TRBD2
TGTGCCAGCAGCTCCGGCGGGACAGGGCTGTTCTTC	CASSSGGTGLFF	TRBV5-6	TRBJ2-1	.	TRBD1
TGTGCCAGTAGAGGCGCCGGGCCCCCTGTGGATACGCAGTATTTT	CASRGAGPPVDTQYF	TRBV19	TRBJ2-3	.	.
TGTGCCAGCAGGGGCCATAGCAATCAGCCCCAGCATTTT	CASRGHSNQPQHF	TRBV28	TRBJ1-5	.	.
TGTGCCAGTAGTATTATTACAGGGGGGAGACATGAGCAGTTCTTC	CASSIITGGRHEQFF	TRBV19	TRBJ2-1	.	TRBD1
TGTGCCAGCAGATGGGGACAGGGCGACGAGACCCAGTACTTC	CASRWGQGDETQYF	TRBV5-5	TRBJ2-5	.	TRBD1
TGTGCCAGTAGTGCATTGACAGGGACCGGAACTGAAGCTTTCTTT	CASSALTGTGTEAFF	TRBV19	TRBJ1-1	.	TRBD1
TGTGCCAGCAGCTCCACATATGGGCAGGGGGTTAGGGCTTTCTTT	CASSSTYGQGVRAFF	TRBV7-6	TRBJ1-1	.	TRBD1
TGTGCCAGCAGCTTGGTTGGCGGGATGGAAGGCTACGAGCAGTACTTC	CASSLVGGMEGYEQYF	TRBV5-6	TRBJ2-7	.	.
TGTGCCAGCAGCTACGGGGGACAGGGGATCGATGAGCAGTTCTTC	CASSYGGQGIDEQFF	TRBV7-8	TRBJ2-1	.	TRBD1
TGTGCCAGCAGTTTACAGGAGACATCCGGAAACATTCAGTACTTC	CASSLQETSGNIQYF	TRBV28	TRBJ2-4	.	.
TGTGCCAGCAGCCAAGTAGGGGCCGACTACGAGCAGTACTTC	CASSQVGADYEQYF	TRBV25-1	TRBJ2-7	.	.
TGTGCCAGCAGTTACTTGGAACGGTTAAATTCACCCCTCCACTTT	CASSYLERLNSPLHF	TRBV6-6	TRBJ1-6	.	.
TGTGCCAGCAGCTTAGCCGTAGGGACCGGGGAGCTGTTTTTT	CASSLAVGTGELFF	TRBV7-6	TRBJ2-2	.	.
TGTGCCAGCAGGCCCTCTGGGAGCGGGAGCATTTATGAGCAGTTCTTC	CASRPSGSGSIYEQFF	TRBV7-8	TRBJ2-1	.	TRBD2